These T cell receptor beta chains were read from a single sample in a study of regulatory T cells in long-lasting Graves disease. TCRdb re-analysed the multiplex PCR reads in MiXCR, keeping a single row per CDR3 protein. Of under 800,000 distinct CDR3 sequences in the sample, less than 20% were seen once. The sample also formed part of further work on T cells in Graves' hyperthyroidism and ophthalmopathy.

This material consisted of peripheral blood mononuclear cells (PBMCs), taken at new diagnosis, from a patient treated with antithyroid drugs. The receptors were gathered from a woman aged 25 to 39 with Graves disease. The CDR3 runs from the conserved cysteine through the conserved F or W. The D gene is left open where the match is weak. Size tells how often a clone was seen (once, few, many) or the class of an expanded clone, and some rows leave it out.

j_gene | v_gene | abundance | d_gene | CDR3aa | CDR3nt
TRBJ2-1 | TRBV6-2/TRBV6-3 | NA | NA | CASMGQSHGGSSYNEQFF | TGTGCCAGCATGGGACAGTCCCATGGGGGGTCGTCCTACAATGAGCAGTTCTTC
TRBJ2-2 | TRBV15 | few | NA | CATSRVTGELFF | TGTGCCACCAGCAGAGTCACCGGGGAGCTGTTTTTT
TRBJ2-5 | TRBV7-3 | many | TRBD2 | CASSLTGTSGETQYF | TGTGCCAGCAGCTTAACCGGGACTAGCGGGGAGACCCAGTACTTC
TRBJ2-7 | TRBV28 | few | NA | CASSLLSSGNYEQYF | TGTGCCAGCAGTTTATTGAGTAGCGGAAACTACGAGCAGTACTTC
TRBJ2-1 | TRBV19 | NA | NA | CASSISSGHYNEQFF | TGTGCCAGTAGTATCTCGTCGGGGCATTACAATGAGCAGTTCTTC
TRBJ1-1 | TRBV19 | many | NA | CASIKSGALNTEAFF | TGTGCCAGTATCAAATCGGGGGCTTTGAACACTGAAGCTTTCTTT
TRBJ2-1 | TRBV6-2/TRBV6-3 | NA | NA | CASRGGAQPNNEQFF | TGTGCCAGCAGGGGGGGAGCCCAACCTAACAATGAGCAGTTCTTC
TRBJ2-2 | TRBV12-3/TRBV12-4 | many | TRBD1 | CASSTGTGFGGELFF | TGTGCCAGCAGTACCGGGACAGGGTTTGGCGGGGAGCTGTTTTTT
TRBJ1-2 | TRBV6-1 | many | NA | CASSDLPPVLAAF | TGTGCCAGCAGTGATCTACCCCCCGTCTTGGCGGCCTTC
TRBJ1-1 | TRBV6-1 | many | NA | CASSDPLGSEAFF | TGTGCCAGCAGCGACCCCCTGGGTTCCGAAGCTTTCTTT
TRBJ2-1 | TRBV27 | NA | TRBD1 | CASSLSVQGARNEQFF | TGTGCCAGCAGTTTATCGGTCCAGGGGGCGCGCAATGAGCAGTTCTTC
TRBJ2-1 | TRBV18 | few | NA | CASSSSGNYNEQFF | TGTGCCAGCTCCAGTAGCGGAAACTACAATGAGCAGTTCTTC
TRBJ2-7 | TRBV27 | few | TRBD1 | CASTWTGANYEQYF | TGTGCCAGCACCTGGACAGGGGCCAACTACGAGCAGTACTTC
TRBJ1-2 | TRBV7-6 | many | NA | CASSPSDSLRYTF | TGTGCCAGCAGCCCTTCGGACAGTTTGCGCTACACCTTC
TRBJ2-7 | TRBV20-1 | few | TRBD1 | CSASYRGNSLYEQYF | TGCAGTGCTAGTTACAGGGGGAACTCACTTTACGAGCAGTACTTC
TRBJ2-7 | TRBV30 | many | NA | CAWTRGRGTYEQYF | TGTGCCTGGACCCGAGGCAGGGGTACCTACGAGCAGTACTTC
TRBJ2-1 | TRBV28 | many | NA | CASATSLRASLEQFF | TGTGCCAGTGCGACGAGCCTCAGGGCGTCGCTTGAGCAGTTCTTC
TRBJ2-2 | TRBV27 | many | TRBD2 | CASKTSGKRAGELFF | TGTGCCAGCAAAACTAGCGGGAAGCGGGCCGGGGAGCTGTTTTTT
TRBJ2-1 | TRBV7-2 | few | NA | CASSRDRLDEQFF | TGTGCCAGCAGCCGCGACAGGCTCGATGAGCAGTTCTTC
TRBJ2-2 | TRBV27 | many | NA | CASSRMPNTGELFF | TGTGCCAGCAGCAGGATGCCGAACACCGGGGAGCTGTTTTTT
TRBJ2-7 | TRBV12-3/TRBV12-4 | many | NA | CASSFGPRTEQYF | TGTGCCAGCAGTTTTGGACCCCGCACCGAGCAGTACTTC
TRBJ2-2 | TRBV2 | many | TRBD1 | CASSEALGTAVNTGELFF | TGTGCCAGCAGTGAAGCGCTTGGGACAGCCGTTAACACCGGGGAGCTGTTTTTT
TRBJ2-5 | TRBV6-1 | many | TRBD1 | CASSRWTGEETQYF | TGTGCCAGCAGTCGTTGGACAGGGGAAGAGACCCAGTACTTC
TRBJ1-1 | TRBV7-9 | NA | NA | CASSPLVSNTEAFF | TGTGCCAGCAGCCCCTTGGTTTCGAACACTGAAGCTTTCTTT
TRBJ2-1 | TRBV24-1 | NA | NA | CATSALTGKADNEQFF | TGTGCCACCAGTGCCCTGACAGGCAAAGCTGACAATGAGCAGTTCTTC
TRBJ1-1 | TRBV19 | many | NA | CASSTLLGSGGTEAFF | TGTGCCAGTAGTACCTTACTCGGGAGCGGGGGAACTGAAGCTTTCTTT
TRBJ2-1 | TRBV7-9 | NA | TRBD1 | CASSFTQGDNEQFF | TGTGCCAGCAGCTTTACACAGGGGGACAATGAGCAGTTCTTC
TRBJ1-6 | TRBV6-2/TRBV6-3 | once | NA | CASSYSRPDNSPLHF | TGTGCCAGCAGTTACTCAAGGCCAGATAATTCACCCCTCCACTTT
TRBJ2-6 | TRBV20-1 | NA | NA | CSARDMRYSGANVLTF | TGCAGTGCTAGAGATATGAGGTACTCTGGGGCCAACGTCCTGACTTTC
TRBJ1-3 | TRBV29-1 | NA | NA | CSVEDRMTAGNTIYF | TGCAGCGTTGAAGATCGGATGACGGCTGGAAACACCATATATTTT
TRBJ2-3 | TRBV28 | many | NA | CASGPGDTDTQYF | TGTGCCAGCGGGCCCGGGGACACAGATACGCAGTATTTT
TRBJ2-6 | TRBV12-3/TRBV12-4 | many | NA | CASSTGANVLTF | TGTGCCAGCAGCACTGGGGCCAACGTCCTGACTTTC
TRBJ2-7 | TRBV28 | many | NA | CASAPGVPEQYF | TGTGCCAGCGCCCCCGGGGTCCCCGAGCAGTACTTC
TRBJ1-2 | TRBV19 | NA | TRBD1 | CASSPPGTGYLGYTF | TGTGCCAGTAGTCCCCCCGGGACAGGGTACCTCGGCTACACCTTC
TRBJ2-6 | TRBV12-3/TRBV12-4 | NA | NA | CASSHRETGANVLTF | TGTGCCAGCAGTCACAGGGAGACTGGGGCCAACGTCCTGACTTTC
TRBJ2-3 | TRBV5-1 | many | TRBD1 | CASSYGRATGADTQYF | TGCGCCAGCAGTTATGGTCGGGCCACAGGGGCAGATACGCAGTATTTT
TRBJ2-4 | TRBV27 | few | NA | CASSLTNGGGKNIQYF | TGTGCCAGCAGTTTAACTAATGGGGGAGGCAAAAACATTCAGTACTTC
TRBJ1-5 | TRBV12-3/TRBV12-4 | many | NA | CASSHTDSRNQPQHF | TGTGCCAGCAGTCATACGGACAGCCGCAATCAGCCCCAGCATTTT
TRBJ2-7 | TRBV2 | many | TRBD1 | CASRGTGNHEQYF | TGTGCCAGCAGGGGGACAGGGAACCACGAGCAGTACTTC
TRBJ2-3 | TRBV12-3/TRBV12-4 | NA | NA | CASRRGGGQAPQYF | TGTGCCAGCAGACGGGGAGGCGGACAGGCTCCGCAGTATTTT
TRBJ2-7 | TRBV10-3 | few | TRBD2 | CAIKFGTSDPYEQYF | TGTGCCATCAAGTTTGGGACTAGCGATCCCTACGAGCAGTACTTC
TRBJ2-1 | TRBV3-1 | NA | TRBD2 | CASSSLAGGPNEQFF | TGTGCCAGCAGCTCACTAGCGGGAGGGCCCAATGAGCAGTTCTTC
TRBJ2-2 | TRBV24-1 | many | NA | CATSEPGGTNTGELFF | TGTGCCACCAGTGAACCTGGGGGTACGAACACCGGGGAGCTGTTTTTT